The 24 T cell receptor beta chains listed next were all sequenced from one sample in a study of shared T cell receptors in the human thymus. Generated by immunoSEQ multiplex PCR, the TCRdb table keeps only in-frame clones and is missing some. In the table there are hundreds of thousands of clones, more than 75% of which are singletons. The data also belong to a second study, concerning human thymus T cells.

Sequenced: thymocytes. All receptors come from a boy in the first two years of life with a congenital heart defect.

The chain recombines TRBV14 with TRBJ2-5, with D perhaps matching TRBD2 (7 bases). Germline CDR1 and CDR2: SGHDN and FVKESK. Trimming removed 1 base at V and 1 base at J, with 13 bases between. The CDR3 runs 16 residues. In DNA form, the CDR3 reads TGTGCCAGCAGCCAAGCATCGGGGGGCTTCCAAGAGACCCAGTACTTC. This sequence encodes CASSQASGGFQETQYF.

The chain couples TRBV2 to TRBJ2-7, with 7 bases matching TRBD2. This CDR3 has 15 amino acids. The ends lost 6 bases at V and 2 bases at J; junction bases unmatched: 10. Per the germline V gene, CDR1 is SNHLY and CDR2 is FYNNEI. CDR3 coding DNA: TGTGCCAGCAGCGGCGCCGCGGGGGAAACCTACGAGCAGTACTTC. This encodes CASSGAAGETYEQYF. Looking up the rest from reference TRBV2 and TRBJ2-7 gives the full variable domain: EPEVTQTPSHQVTQMGQEVILRCVPISNHLYFYWYRQILGQKVEFLVSFYNNEISEKSEIFDDQFSVERPDGSNFTLKIRSTKLEDSAMYFCASSGAAGETYEQYFGPGTRLTVT.

This clone came up once. DNA of the CDR3: TGTGCCAGAGGGAGCCACAATCAGCCCCAGCATTTT. Amino acids: CARGSHNQPQHF. This sequence joins TRBV6-4 and TRBJ1-5; D unclear. The length of the CDR3 is 12 residues. The V end lost 9 bases, the J end lost 3 bases, and 9 bases lay between the germline ends. Germline V gene sequence: CDR1 MRHNA, CDR2 SNTAGT.

The chain links TRBV5-1 to TRBJ2-5, with D perhaps matching TRBD1 (5 bases). The germline V gene has CDR1 SGHRS and CDR2 YFSETQ. V gave up 4 bases and J gave up 1 base, with 11 bases separating them. The CDR3 loop spans 14 amino acids. The CDR3 spells CASSGPGRQETQYF. DNA of the CDR3: TGCGCCAGCAGCGGTCCAGGGCGCCAAGAGACCCAGTACTTC.

The gene calls are TRBV6-5 and TRBJ1-1, with 7 bases fitting TRBD1. J was trimmed by 8 bases and V by 3 bases; bases with no gene match: 9. The length of the CDR3 is 14 residues. Germline V lookup: CDR1 MNHEY, CDR2 SVGAGI. CDR3: CASSYGDRVGEAFF. The CDR3 coding sequence is TGTGCCAGCAGTTATGGAGACAGGGTCGGGGAAGCTTTCTTT.

The CDR3 loop is CASSEGIHPYNEQFF. CDR3 DNA: TGTGCCAGCAGTGAGGGCATACACCCCTACAATGAGCAGTTCTTC. The rearrangement joins TRBV6-1 to TRBJ2-1, with unresolved D. Germline CDR1 reads MNHNS; CDR2 reads SASEGT. V was shortened by 3 bases and J by 2 bases, with 11 bases between the two germline ends. The CDR3 has 15 residues.

The chain employs TRBV5-6 and TRBJ2-7; D is possibly TRBD2 (6 bases). The CDR3 contains 16 residues. Germline CDR1 is SGHDT and CDR2 is YYEEEE. V was clipped by 5 bases and J by 2 bases, with 20 bases between them. DNA of the CDR3: TGTGCCAGCAGGGGGCGGGGCAACAAGAACCCCTACGAGCAGTACTTC. Encoded protein: CASRGRGNKNPYEQYF. The full variable domain, with the rest looked up from reference TRBV5-6 and TRBJ2-7, is DAGVTQSPTHLIKTRGQQVTLRCSPKSGHDTVSWYQQALGQGPQFIFQYYEEEERQRGNFPDRFSGHQFPNYSSELNVNALLLGDSALYLCASRGRGNKNPYEQYFGPGTRLTVT.

This chain connects TRBV4-3 to TRBJ2-7; TRBD2 matches 12 bases. The CDR3 spans 15 residues. Germline CDR1 and CDR2: LGHNA and YSLEER. V gave up 2 bases and J gave up 9 bases; unmatched junction bases: 8. The CDR3 sequence: CASSQKTSGRGVQYF. CDR3 DNA sequence: TGCGCCAGCAGCCAAAAGACTAGCGGGAGAGGCGTGCAGTACTTC.

The chain is built from TRBV28 and TRBJ2-2; perhaps TRBD1 as D (5 bases). Per germline, CDR1 MDHEN and CDR2 SYDVKM. V lost 6 bases to trimming and J lost 4 bases, with 18 bases between them. This CDR3 is 16 amino acids long. CDR3 sequence reads: CASSPSPGIITGELFF. The CDR3, as DNA: TGTGCCAGCAGCCCTTCCCCAGGGATAATCACCGGGGAGCTGTTTTTT.

V usage is TRBV27 and J usage is TRBJ1-4, with TRBD1 matching over 8 bases. The CDR3 covers 17 residues. Trimming cost V 5 bases and J 3 bases; bases outside gene matches: 11. The germline gives CDR1 MNHEY, CDR2 SMNVEV (reference sequence). The CDR3: CASSPSRDRWANEKLFF. Here the CDR3 DNA reads TGTGCCAGCAGTCCGTCCCGGGACAGGTGGGCTAATGAAAAACTGTTTTTT.

The chain is built from TRBV27 and TRBJ2-1, with 12 positions matching TRBD2. The CDR3 spans 17 residues. Trimming at V came to 4 bases and at J to 8 bases, leaving 12 bases not matched to a gene. Germline assignment: CDR1 MNHEY and CDR2 SMNVEV (reference sequence). The CDR3 reads CASSSSRTSGEGDEQFF. The DNA of the CDR3 is TGTGCCAGCAGTTCCTCACGGACTAGCGGGGAGGGGGATGAGCAGTTCTTC.

This chain uses TRBV28 with TRBJ1-2; 10 positions match TRBD1. Germline CDR1 reads MDHEN; CDR2 reads SYDVKM. The V segment lost 5 bases and the J segment 7 bases; nucleotides outside the gene matches: 7. The CDR3 totals 14 residues. This CDR3 is CASSIDRGPGGYTF. As DNA, the CDR3 is TGTGCCAGCAGTATCGACAGGGGGCCTGGTGGCTACACCTTC.

V is TRBV2 and J is TRBJ1-5; 10 nucleotides align to TRBD1. The CDR3 length is 15 residues. With 7 bases clipped from V and 7 bases from J, the junction kept 10 bases outside the gene matches. Germline CDR1 SNHLY, CDR2 FYNNEI. In DNA, the CDR3 is TGTGCCAGCAAAAGGCGGGACAGGGGCGGACAGCCCCAGCATTTT. Translating it yields CASKRRDRGGQPQHF.

This chain links TRBV6-5 with TRBJ1-5, with a possible D match to TRBD1 (5 bases). The CDR3 is 14 residues long. Trimming left V 2 bases short and J 7 bases short, with 12 bases between. From germline, CDR1 is MNHEY and CDR2 SVGAGI. The CDR3 coding sequence is TGTGCCAGCAGTTACCGGCAGGGAAGCCAGCCCCAGCATTTT. Translation: CASSYRQGSQPQHF.

The chain has TRBV11-2 and TRBJ1-1; 7 bases map to TRBD1. This CDR3 comprises 15 residues. Germline-derived CDR1 and CDR2 are SGHAT and FQNNGV. The V segment lost 4 bases and the J segment 1 base; nucleotides outside the gene matches: 6. In DNA form, the CDR3 reads TGTGCCAGCAGCTCTACAAGGACAGGGAACACTGAAGCTTTCTTT. It is translated as CASSSTRTGNTEAFF.

The rearrangement uses TRBV15 and TRBJ1-2; D ambiguous. V lost 3 bases, J lost 5 bases, and 13 bases lay in between. Germline loops: CDR1 LNHNV, CDR2 YYDKDF (reference sequence). The CDR3 totals 14 residues. The CDR3 protein is CATSRPPPVYGYTF. The CDR3 DNA reads TGTGCCACCAGCAGGCCGCCACCGGTTTATGGCTACACCTTC.

This rearrangement joins TRBV11-2 to TRBJ1-1; 8 positions agree with TRBD1. Germline CDR1 is SGHAT and CDR2 is FQNNGV. The CDR3 is 15 residues long. V dropped 4 bases and J dropped 4; count of bases not matched to a gene: 8. In nucleotides, the CDR3 is TGTGCCAGCAGCTCCCGGTCGGGGACAGGCACTGAAGCTTTCTTT. Its translation is CASSSRSGTGTEAFF. Drawing the rest from reference TRBV11-2 and TRBJ1-1, the complete variable domain is EAGVAQSPRYKIIEKRQSVAFWCNPISGHATLYWYQQILGQGPKLLIQFQNNGVVDDSQLPKDRFSAERLKGVDSTLKIQPAKLEDSAVYLCASSSRSGTGTEAFFGQGTRLTVV.

In this sample, this clone turned up a few times. The CDR3 reads CASSHPPISYEQYF. CDR3 DNA: TGTGCCAGCAGTCATCCCCCTATCTCCTACGAGCAGTACTTC. The chain uses TRBV6-6 and TRBJ2-7; the D is unclear. Between the trimmed V and J ends, which lost 5 bases and 0 bases, there was a span of 11 bases. This CDR3 contains 14 residues. CDR1 is MNHNY, CDR2 SVGAGI, per germline (reference sequence).

The rearrangement joins TRBV30 to TRBJ2-7; 11 bases match TRBD2. The CDR3 length is 18 residues. CDR1 and CDR2 from the germline V gene are GTSNPN and SVGIG (reference sequence). V was clipped by 2 bases and J by 7 bases; unmatched bases: 19. The chain's CDR3 is CAWSQDGTLAGGAAEQYF. DNA for the CDR3: TGTGCCTGGAGTCAGGACGGAACCTTAGCGGGAGGGGCGGCAGAGCAGTACTTC.

In its sample, this clone was seen a few times. V and J are TRBV5-1 and TRBJ1-3; 10 bases are a match to TRBD1. CDR1 and CDR2 (germline): SGHRS, YFSETQ. The J segment lost 2 bases and the V segment lost 5 bases, leaving 10 bases of the junction unmatched. This CDR3 has 17 residues. The CDR3 loop is CASSYSGTGVAGNTIYF. Written as DNA, the CDR3 is TGCGCCAGCAGTTACTCCGGGACAGGGGTCGCTGGAAACACCATATATTTT. Complete variable domain (other parts from reference TRBV5-1 and TRBJ1-3): KAGVTQTPRYLIKTRGQQVTLSCSPISGHRSVSWYQQTPGQGLQFLFEYFSETQRNKGNFPGRFSGRQFSNSRSEMNVSTLELGDSALYLCASSYSGTGVAGNTIYFGEGSWLTVV.

The V and J genes are TRBV15 and TRBJ2-3, with D perhaps matching TRBD2 (6 bases). Germline CDR1 and CDR2: LNHNV and YYDKDF (reference sequence). Trimming pared 0 bases from V and 5 bases from J, leaving 18 bases between. The CDR3 runs to 17 residues. The DNA for the CDR3 is TGTGCCACCAGCAGAGAGGGAGGTGGGAGTGTTGAAGATACGCAGTATTTT. Its translation is CATSREGGGSVEDTQYF.

This chain joins TRBV5-4 and TRBJ1-4; TRBD1 matches 7 bases. CDR1 and CDR2 (germline): SGHNT, YYREEE (reference sequence). With 4 bases clipped from V and 5 bases from J, the junction kept 14 bases outside the gene matches. The CDR3 is 17 residues long. Here the CDR3 DNA reads TGTGCCAGCAGCCAAACCCCGCCGACAGGGAGGAATGAAAAACTGTTTTTT. Amino acid sequence: CASSQTPPTGRNEKLFF. The full variable domain, completed using reference TRBV5-4 and TRBJ1-4, is ETGVTQSPTHLIKTRGQQVTLRCSSQSGHNTVSWYQQALGQGPQFIFQYYREEENGRGNFPPRFSGLQFPNYSSELNVNALELDDSALYLCASSQTPPTGRNEKLFFGSGTQLSVL.

The chain is built from TRBV30 and TRBJ1-4; D is perhaps TRBD1 (6 bases). The ends were cut back, 2 bases at V and 4 bases at J, with 11 bases in the middle. Germline assignment: CDR1 GTSNPN and CDR2 SVGIG (reference sequence). CDR3 length equals 14 residues. CDR3 bases: TGTGCCTGGAGTCCAAGGGGGTTTAATGAAAAACTGTTTTTT. Translating gives CAWSPRGFNEKLFF.

The rearrangement links TRBV28 to TRBJ2-7; TRBD1 aligns across 7 bases. Trimming cost V 5 bases and J 3 bases; bases outside gene matches: 13. Per the germline V gene, CDR1 is MDHEN and CDR2 is SYDVKM. The CDR3 runs to 16 residues. This CDR3 reads CASSPPDRSRVYEQYF. CDR3 in DNA: TGTGCCAGCAGTCCCCCGGACAGGTCGAGGGTCTACGAGCAGTACTTC. Combining the CDR3 with reference TRBV28 and TRBJ2-7 gives the whole variable domain DVKVTQSSRYLVKRTGEKVFLECVQDMDHENMFWYRQDPGLGLRLIYFSYDVKMKEKGDIPEGYSVSREKKERFSLILESASTNQTSMYLCASSPPDRSRVYEQYFGPGTRLTVT.